These 9 T cell receptor beta chains were all obtained from the same sample, sequenced in a study of cytomegalovirus exposure and HLA in healthy donors. TCRdb's copy holds only in-frame clones and misses some; the assay was immunoSEQ multiplex PCR. The top ten clones hold around an eighth of a sample with 190,000 or so clones, 75% to 85% of them seen once. The sequencing input was PBMCs. Every receptor here comes from a woman in her twenties or thirties in good health and CMV-seropositive.

This chain links TRBV30 with TRBJ1-4; D gene ambiguous. This CDR3 region has 19 residues. The ends were cut back, 1 base at V and 5 bases at J, with 26 bases in the middle. The V gene's germline CDR1 is GTSNPN and CDR2 SVGIG (reference sequence). DNA of the CDR3: TGTGCCTGGAGTGGTACCCCTTGGGAGAACTCTCCGAAAAATGAAAAACTGTTTTTT. Its protein is CAWSGTPWENSPKNEKLFF.

This chain links TRBV29-1 with TRBJ2-1; 9 positions match TRBD2. The germline CDR1 and CDR2 sequences are SQVTM and ANQGSEA. Trimming cost V 6 bases and J 4 bases; bases outside gene matches: 10. The CDR3 contains 15 residues. CDR3 in amino acids: CSVGMPSGRYNEQFF. CDR3 coding DNA: TGCAGCGTCGGGATGCCCAGCGGGAGGTACAATGAGCAGTTCTTC.

The chain couples TRBV27 to TRBJ2-7; 8 nucleotides line up with TRBD1. This CDR3 contains 15 residues. Germline trimming cut 3 bases from V and 3 bases from J; bases unmatched to any gene: 7. CDR1 and CDR2 from the germline V gene are MNHEY and SMNVEV (reference sequence). The CDR3 bases are TGTGCCAGCAGTTTTAGTACAGGGGGTATCTACGAGCAGTACTTC. Amino acids: CASSFSTGGIYEQYF.

V and J are TRBV6-6 and TRBJ1-1; D is undetermined. With 4 bases removed from V and 1 base from J, the gap between germline ends came to 13 bases. This CDR3 contains 15 residues. Germline lookup yields CDR1 MNHNY and CDR2 SVGAGI (reference sequence). The CDR3 coding sequence is TGTGCCAGCAGTTCCGGGATGGCCTCGAACACTGAAGCTTTCTTT. Its translation is CASSSGMASNTEAFF.

On this clone itself: One end of the junction fails to match germline, which may point to a read error. This rearrangement joins TRBV9 to TRBJ2-1; a possible D gene is TRBD2 (5 bases). Germline V CDR1 and CDR2: SGDLS, YYNGEE. The CDR3 is 12 residues long. CDR3 sequence: CASSAGMWSKVF. CDR3 DNA: TGTGCCAGCAGCGCCGGGATGTGGAGTAAAGTCTTC.

J is TRBJ2-7 and V is TRBV6-6; no reliable D call. V was trimmed by 6 bases and J by 3 bases, leaving 15 bases between them. The CDR3 length is 14 residues. Germline CDR1 and CDR2: MNHNY and SVGAGI (reference sequence). The CDR3 protein is CASSVRDTDYEQYF. CDR3 nucleotide sequence: TGTGCCAGCAGCGTCCGAGACACAGACTACGAGCAGTACTTC.

The J gene is TRBJ2-7, the V gene TRBV2; 11 nucleotides match TRBD2. Germline V CDR1 and CDR2: SNHLY, FYNNEI. V shed 6 bases, J shed 4 bases, and the junction held 5 bases outside the gene matches. The CDR3 sequence is 14 residues long. The CDR3 here is CASRRLAGNYEQYF. For the CDR3, the DNA is TGTGCCAGCAGGAGACTAGCGGGGAATTACGAGCAGTACTTC.

The rearrangement links TRBV9 to TRBJ1-2; 9 bases line up with TRBD1. Trimming cost V 5 bases and J 7 bases; bases outside gene matches: 9. This CDR3 has 14 residues. Germline V gene lookup returns CDR1 SGDLS and CDR2 YYNGEE. CDR3 in amino acids: CASRPTGGVGGYTF. The CDR3 DNA follows: TGTGCCAGCAGGCCAACAGGGGGCGTCGGTGGCTACACCTTC.

In this sample, this clone turned up a few times. This sequence joins TRBV19 and TRBJ2-1, with a weak D call TRBD2 (5 bases). The CDR3 totals 16 residues. V lost 5 bases, J lost 0 bases, and 14 bases lay in between. CDR1 is LNHDA, CDR2 SQIVND, per germline (reference sequence). CDR3 in DNA: TGTGCCAGTAGTCCGTTAGGGAGTAACTCCTACAATGAGCAGTTCTTC. It translates to CASSPLGSNSYNEQFF.